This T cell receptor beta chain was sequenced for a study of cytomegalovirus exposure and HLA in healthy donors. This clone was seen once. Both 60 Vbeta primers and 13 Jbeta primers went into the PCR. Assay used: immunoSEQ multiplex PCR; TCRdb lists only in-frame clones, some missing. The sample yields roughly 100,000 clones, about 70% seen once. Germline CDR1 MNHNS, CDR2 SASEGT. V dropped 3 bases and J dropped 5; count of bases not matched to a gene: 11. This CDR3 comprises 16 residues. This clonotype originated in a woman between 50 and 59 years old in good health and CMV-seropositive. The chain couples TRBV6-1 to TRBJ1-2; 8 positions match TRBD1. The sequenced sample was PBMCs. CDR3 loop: CASSEKTGALWYGYTF. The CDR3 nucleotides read TGTGCCAGCAGTGAGAAGACAGGGGCGCTCTGGTATGGCTACACCTTC.